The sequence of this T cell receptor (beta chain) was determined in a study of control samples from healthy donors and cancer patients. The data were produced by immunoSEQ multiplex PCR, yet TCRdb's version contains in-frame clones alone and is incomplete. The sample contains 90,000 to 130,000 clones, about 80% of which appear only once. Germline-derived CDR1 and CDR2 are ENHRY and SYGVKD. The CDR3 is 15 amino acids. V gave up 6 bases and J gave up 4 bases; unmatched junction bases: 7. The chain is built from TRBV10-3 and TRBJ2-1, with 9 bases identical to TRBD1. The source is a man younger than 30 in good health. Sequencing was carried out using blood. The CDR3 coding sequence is TGTGCCATCAGCGTGGACAGGGGCCTTTACAATGAGCAGTTCTTC. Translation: CAISVDRGLYNEQFF.